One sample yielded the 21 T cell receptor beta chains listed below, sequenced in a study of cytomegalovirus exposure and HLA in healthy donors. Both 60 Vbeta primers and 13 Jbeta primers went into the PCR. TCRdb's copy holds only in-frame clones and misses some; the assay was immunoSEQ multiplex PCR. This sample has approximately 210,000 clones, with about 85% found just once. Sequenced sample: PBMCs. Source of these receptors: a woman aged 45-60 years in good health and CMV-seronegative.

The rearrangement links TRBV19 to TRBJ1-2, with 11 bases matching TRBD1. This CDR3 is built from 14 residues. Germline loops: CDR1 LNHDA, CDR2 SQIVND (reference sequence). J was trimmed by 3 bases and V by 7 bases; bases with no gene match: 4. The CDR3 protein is CASIGTGGDYGYTF. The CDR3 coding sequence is TGTGCCAGTATTGGGACAGGGGGAGACTATGGCTACACCTTC. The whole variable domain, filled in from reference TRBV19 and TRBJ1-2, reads DGGITQSPKYLFRKEGQNVTLSCEQNLNHDAMYWYRQDPGQGLRLIYYSQIVNDFQKGDIAEGYSVSREKKESFPLTVTSAQKNPTAFYLCASIGTGGDYGYTFGSGTRLTVV.

CDR3 sequence: CASSLGTSGSADTQYF. The CDR3 DNA reads as TGTGCCAGCAGTCTCGGGACTAGCGGGAGCGCAGATACGCAGTATTTT. This sequence joins TRBV6-6 and TRBJ2-3, with 14 nucleotides matching TRBD2. The CDR3 consists of 16 residues. Trimming cost V 5 bases and J 4 bases; bases outside gene matches: 5. Germline lookup yields CDR1 MNHNY and CDR2 SVGAGI (reference sequence).

The CDR3 sequence is CASSLAQGRMNTEAFF. The DNA for the CDR3 is TGCGCCAGCAGCTTGGCGCAGGGGCGTATGAACACTGAAGCTTTCTTT. The gene calls are TRBV5-1 and TRBJ1-1; maybe TRBD1 (6 bases). The CDR3 covers 16 residues. CDR1 is SGHRS and CDR2 is YFSETQ in the germline V gene. V was cut by 0 bases and J by 0 bases, with 12 bases left in between.

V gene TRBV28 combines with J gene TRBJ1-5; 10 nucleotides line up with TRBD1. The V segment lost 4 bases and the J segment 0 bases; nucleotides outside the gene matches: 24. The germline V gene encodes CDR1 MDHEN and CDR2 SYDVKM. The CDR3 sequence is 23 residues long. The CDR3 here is CASSYTGTGVKTTLGGSNQPQHF. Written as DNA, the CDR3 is TGTGCCAGCAGTTATACCGGGACAGGGGTCAAAACTACCCTGGGCGGTAGCAATCAGCCCCAGCATTTT.

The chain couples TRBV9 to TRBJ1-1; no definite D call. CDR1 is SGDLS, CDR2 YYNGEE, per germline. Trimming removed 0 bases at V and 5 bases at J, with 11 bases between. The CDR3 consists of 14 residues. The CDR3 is CASSVGRAGTEAFF. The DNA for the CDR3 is TGTGCCAGCAGCGTAGGAAGGGCGGGAACTGAAGCTTTCTTT.

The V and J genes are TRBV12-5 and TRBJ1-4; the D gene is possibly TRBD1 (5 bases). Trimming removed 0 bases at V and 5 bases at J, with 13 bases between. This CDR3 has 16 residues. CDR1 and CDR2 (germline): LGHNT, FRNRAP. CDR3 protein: CASGLVVGGKNEKLFF. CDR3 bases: TGTGCTAGTGGTTTGGTAGTGGGGGGGAAGAATGAAAAACTGTTTTTT. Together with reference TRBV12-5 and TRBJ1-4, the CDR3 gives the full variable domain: DARVTQTPRHKVTEMGQEVTMRCQPILGHNTVFWYRQTMMQGLELLAYFRNRAPLDDSGMPKDRFSAEMPDATLATLKIQPSEPRDSAVYFCASGLVVGGKNEKLFFGSGTQLSVL.

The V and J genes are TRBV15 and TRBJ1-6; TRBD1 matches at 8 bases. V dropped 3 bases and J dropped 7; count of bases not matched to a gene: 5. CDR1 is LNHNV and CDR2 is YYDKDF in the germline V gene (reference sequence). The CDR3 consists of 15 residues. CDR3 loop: CATSRARTGNSPLHF. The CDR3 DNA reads TGTGCCACCAGCAGGGCCCGGACAGGGAATTCACCCCTCCACTTT.

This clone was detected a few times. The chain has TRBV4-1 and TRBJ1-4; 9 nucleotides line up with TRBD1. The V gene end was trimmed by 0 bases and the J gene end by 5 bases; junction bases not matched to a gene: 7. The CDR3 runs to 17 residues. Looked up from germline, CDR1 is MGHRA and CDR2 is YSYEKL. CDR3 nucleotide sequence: TGCGCCAGCAGCCAAGATGCCCCGGGACAGGGCAATGAAAAACTGTTTTTT. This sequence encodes CASSQDAPGQGNEKLFF.

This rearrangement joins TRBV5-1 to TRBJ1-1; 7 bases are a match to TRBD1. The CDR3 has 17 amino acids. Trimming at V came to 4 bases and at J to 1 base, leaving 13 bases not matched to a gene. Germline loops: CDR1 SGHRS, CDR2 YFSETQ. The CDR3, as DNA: TGCGCCAGCAGCCCGGGATGGAGGGGGCCTACGAACACTGAAGCTTTCTTT. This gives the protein CASSPGWRGPTNTEAFF.

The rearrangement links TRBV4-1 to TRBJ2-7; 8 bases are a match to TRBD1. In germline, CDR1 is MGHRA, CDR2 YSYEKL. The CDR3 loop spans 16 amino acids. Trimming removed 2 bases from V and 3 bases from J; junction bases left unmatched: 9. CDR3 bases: TGCGCCAGCAGCCAACAAAGCTTAGACAGGGGCTACGAGCAGTACTTC. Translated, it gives CASSQQSLDRGYEQYF.

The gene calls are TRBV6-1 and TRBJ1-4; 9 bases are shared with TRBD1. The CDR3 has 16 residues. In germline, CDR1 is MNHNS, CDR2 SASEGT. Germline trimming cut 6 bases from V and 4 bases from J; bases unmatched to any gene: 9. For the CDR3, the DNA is TGTGCCAGCAGAGAATCCGGGACAGGGCGTAATGAAAAACTGTTTTTT. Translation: CASRESGTGRNEKLFF.

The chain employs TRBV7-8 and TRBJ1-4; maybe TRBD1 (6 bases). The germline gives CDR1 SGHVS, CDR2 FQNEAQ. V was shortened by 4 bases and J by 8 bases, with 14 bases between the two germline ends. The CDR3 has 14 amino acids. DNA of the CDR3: TGTGCCAGCAGCTCAGGGGCCGTCGGAGAAAAACTGTTTTTT. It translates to CASSSGAVGEKLFF.

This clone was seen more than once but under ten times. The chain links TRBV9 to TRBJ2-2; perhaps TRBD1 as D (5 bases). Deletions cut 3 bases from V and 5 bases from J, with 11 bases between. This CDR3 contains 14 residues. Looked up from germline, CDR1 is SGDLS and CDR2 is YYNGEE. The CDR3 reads CASSASRQTGELFF. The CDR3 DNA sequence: TGTGCCAGCAGCGCGAGTAGACAGACCGGGGAGCTGTTTTTT.

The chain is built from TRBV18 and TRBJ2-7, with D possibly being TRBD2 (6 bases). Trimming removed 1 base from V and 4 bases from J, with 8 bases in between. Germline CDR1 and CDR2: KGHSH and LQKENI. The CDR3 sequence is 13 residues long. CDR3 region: CASSPRTIYEQYF. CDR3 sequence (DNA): TGTGCCAGCTCACCACGGACTATATACGAGCAGTACTTC.

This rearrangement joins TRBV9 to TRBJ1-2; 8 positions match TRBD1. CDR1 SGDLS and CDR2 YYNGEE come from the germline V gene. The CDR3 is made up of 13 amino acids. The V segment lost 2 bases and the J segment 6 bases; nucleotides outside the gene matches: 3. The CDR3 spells CASSVAGGDGYTF. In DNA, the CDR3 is TGTGCCAGCAGCGTCGCAGGGGGCGATGGCTACACCTTC. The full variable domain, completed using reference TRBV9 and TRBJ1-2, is DSGVTQTPKHLITATGQRVTLRCSPRSGDLSVYWYQQSLDQGLQFLIQYYNGEERAKGNILERFSAQQFPDLHSELNLSSLELGDSALYFCASSVAGGDGYTFGSGTRLTVV.

The CDR3 loop is CASSQGQGAHSPLHF. CDR3 DNA: TGTGCCAGCAGTCAAGGACAGGGGGCCCACTCACCCCTCCACTTT. The chain uses TRBV6-5 and TRBJ1-6; 11 nucleotides align to TRBD1. Germline CDR1 is MNHEY and CDR2 is SVGAGI. This CDR3 spans 15 amino acids. The V segment lost 5 bases and the J segment 10 bases; nucleotides outside the gene matches: 7.

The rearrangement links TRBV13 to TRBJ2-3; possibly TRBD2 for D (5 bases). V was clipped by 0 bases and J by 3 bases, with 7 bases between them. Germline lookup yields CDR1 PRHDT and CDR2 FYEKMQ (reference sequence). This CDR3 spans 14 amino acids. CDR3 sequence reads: CASSLGPGTDTQYF. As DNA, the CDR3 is TGTGCCAGCAGCTTAGGGCCGGGGACAGATACGCAGTATTTT.

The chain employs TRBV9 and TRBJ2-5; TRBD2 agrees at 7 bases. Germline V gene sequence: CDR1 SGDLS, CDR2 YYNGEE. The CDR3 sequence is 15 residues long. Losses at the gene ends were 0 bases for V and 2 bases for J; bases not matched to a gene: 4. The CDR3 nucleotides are TGTGCCAGCAGCGTAGGCGGGAGAATTCAAGAGACCCAGTACTTC. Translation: CASSVGGRIQETQYF.

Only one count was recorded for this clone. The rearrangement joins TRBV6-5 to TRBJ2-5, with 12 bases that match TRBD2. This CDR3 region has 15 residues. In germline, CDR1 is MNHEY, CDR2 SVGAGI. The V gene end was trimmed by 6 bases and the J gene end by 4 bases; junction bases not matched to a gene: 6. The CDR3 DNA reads TGTGCCAGCAGCCCGACTAGCGGGAGACGAGAGACCCAGTACTTC. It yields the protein CASSPTSGRRETQYF.

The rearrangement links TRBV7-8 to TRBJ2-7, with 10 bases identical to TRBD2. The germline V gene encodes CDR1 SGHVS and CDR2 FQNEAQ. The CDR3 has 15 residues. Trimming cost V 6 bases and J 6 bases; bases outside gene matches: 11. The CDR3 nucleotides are TGTGCCAGCAGTTTTCAACCGGGACTAGCGCGCGAGCAGTACTTC. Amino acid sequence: CASSFQPGLAREQYF.

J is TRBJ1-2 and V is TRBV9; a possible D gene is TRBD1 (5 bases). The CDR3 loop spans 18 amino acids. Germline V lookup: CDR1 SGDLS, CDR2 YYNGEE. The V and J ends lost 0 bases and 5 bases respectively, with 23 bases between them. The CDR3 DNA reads TGTGCCAGCAGCGTAGCTACGACAGTAGCCCCAAGGGGTTATGGCTACACCTTC. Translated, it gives CASSVATTVAPRGYGYTF.